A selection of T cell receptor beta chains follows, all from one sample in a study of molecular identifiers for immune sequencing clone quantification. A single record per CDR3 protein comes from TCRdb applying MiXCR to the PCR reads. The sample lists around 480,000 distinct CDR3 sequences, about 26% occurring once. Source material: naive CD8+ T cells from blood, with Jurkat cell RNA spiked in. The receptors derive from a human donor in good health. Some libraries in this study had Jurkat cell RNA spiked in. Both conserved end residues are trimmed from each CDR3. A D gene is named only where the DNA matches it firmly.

SARDPQRTSGIYEQY TRBJ2-7 TRBV20-1 TRBD2
ASSLGHYLGEAL TRBJ1-1 TRBV5-1 -
ASSSQTTNYGYT TRBJ1-2 TRBV12-3/TRBV12-4 -
ASSLGLAGRNEQF TRBJ2-1 TRBV11-2 TRBD2
ASSPRGAGQPQH TRBJ1-5 TRBV27 -
ASSFSRSKSSTDTQY TRBJ2-3 TRBV7-2 -
ASSLTTVREKLF TRBJ1-4 TRBV12-3/TRBV12-4 -
ASSDSGEETQY TRBJ2-5 TRBV19 -
ASSFSGTAYVGQY TRBJ2-7 TRBV7-9 TRBD1
SATAAGEWVETQY TRBJ2-5 TRBV20-1 TRBD2
ASSYSLAGAEQY TRBJ2-7 TRBV6-2/TRBV6-3 TRBD2
ASSASWDREEYEQY TRBJ2-7 TRBV12-3/TRBV12-4 TRBD1
ASSLIPGADTEAF TRBJ1-1 TRBV7-9 -
ASSPNSGGAETQY TRBJ2-5 TRBV7-9 TRBD2
ASSPTGGGDTQY TRBJ2-3 TRBV9 TRBD1
ASSSLAGGPHNEQF TRBJ2-1 TRBV9 TRBD2
ASSLGLAAFTDTQY TRBJ2-3 TRBV7-8 TRBD2
ASRDSFASNQPQH TRBJ1-5 TRBV4-3 -
ASSPPGYRQETQY TRBJ2-5 TRBV25-1 -
ASSLYRGLNTEAF TRBJ1-1 TRBV5-1 -
ASSLAPVSYGQY TRBJ2-7 TRBV27 -
ASSLAGEGYNEQF TRBJ2-1 TRBV5-1 -
ASSVGTHHTGELF TRBJ2-2 TRBV9 -
ASSMVGGTDTQC TRBJ2-3 TRBV19 TRBD1
ASSTSGSIYEQY TRBJ2-7 TRBV27 TRBD2
ASSLAAADTQY TRBJ2-3 TRBV7-2 -
ASSHTVDYGYT TRBJ1-2 TRBV12-3/TRBV12-4 -
ATSSVGEQF TRBJ2-1 TRBV24-1 -
ASSSGTGVTEAF TRBJ1-1 TRBV7-9 TRBD1
ASSLIQMNTEAF TRBJ1-1 TRBV28 -
ASSQDRTHGYT TRBJ1-2 TRBV4-1 -
ASTKAGEVYNGQF TRBJ2-1 TRBV11-2 TRBD2
ASSQHQGAVFTGELF TRBJ2-2 TRBV4-3 TRBD1
ASSLFMQGNTGELF TRBJ2-2 TRBV7-9 -
ASSTRLAGVVQETQY TRBJ2-5 TRBV6-2/TRBV6-3 TRBD2
ASSLLSYLTGARAVETQY TRBJ2-5 TRBV28 -
ASSYGTGMATDTQY TRBJ2-3 TRBV6-2/TRBV6-3 -
ASSERAGGAETQY TRBJ2-5 TRBV25-1 TRBD1
ASSLEFSDSEAF TRBJ1-1 TRBV5-1 -
ASSSPGQSSSGAYEQY TRBJ2-7 TRBV6-2/TRBV6-3 -
ASSSATGGYEQY TRBJ2-7 TRBV7-9 TRBD1
ASSSTLDNFRQPQH TRBJ1-5 TRBV6-2/TRBV6-3 -
SARERDPGLPSTDTQY TRBJ2-3 TRBV20-1 -
SARDLYPRDRDPYEQY TRBJ2-7 TRBV20-1 TRBD1
ASSPLTSGTTDEQF TRBJ2-1 TRBV19 TRBD2
ASSLIPVNTEAF TRBJ1-1 TRBV5-6 -
ASSAGREWNTGELF TRBJ2-2 TRBV13 TRBD2
ASSPLSGVNSPLH TRBJ1-6 TRBV27 -
ASSQEGPLTGELF TRBJ2-2 TRBV4-1 -
ASSLIPEPNYGYT TRBJ1-2 TRBV27 -
ASSYSARQGHSPLH TRBJ1-6 TRBV6-5 TRBD1
ASSLAQGDYNEQF TRBJ2-1 TRBV7-9 -
ASSYSTENSYEQY TRBJ2-7 TRBV6-6 -
ASSPPGLLDEQY TRBJ2-7 TRBV5-4 -
SAMNTEAF TRBJ1-1 TRBV20-1 -